The clone carrying this T cell receptor beta chain was seen more than once but under ten times. Its matching antigen is unknown. Combining iRepertoire HTBI primers with Arm-PCR of CDR3 regions, the authors built TCR beta libraries. One entry per CDR3 protein results from TCRdb running MiXCR on the multiplex PCR reads. The sample has hundreds of thousands of distinct CDR3 sequences, roughly 14% seen once; the top ten hold 10%. As for time point: newly diagnosed GD, antithyroid drugs for less than 3 months. RNA extracted from PBMCs served as the sequencing template. CDR3 length: 15 amino acids. The V gene lost 8 bases and the J gene lost 0 bases, with 11 bases spanning the gap. Germline loops: CDR1 SGHTA, CDR2 FQGNSA. The sample comes from a study of regulatory T cells in long-lasting Graves disease. Overall study findings and caveats: The number of shared public clonotypes was higher in persistent patients (approximately 2,500) than new patients (966).

These data also formed part of another study, on T cells in Graves' hyperthyroidism and ophthalmopathy. Per that study: Patients aged 18 to 65 with hyperthyroidism were newly diagnosed, with duration under 2 months. From stable hyperthyroidism, ophthalmopathy was separated by a 13 V-J model.

This receptor was identified in a man under 40 with Graves disease. The chain carries TRBV7-2 and TRBJ1-6; D is unclear. The sample consisted of peripheral blood mononuclear cells (PBMCs), taken at new diagnosis, from a patient treated with antithyroid drugs. The CDR3 DNA reads TGTGCCAGCTCCGAGTGGAGCTCCTATAATTCACCCCTCCACTTT. It specifies CASSEWSSYNSPLHF.